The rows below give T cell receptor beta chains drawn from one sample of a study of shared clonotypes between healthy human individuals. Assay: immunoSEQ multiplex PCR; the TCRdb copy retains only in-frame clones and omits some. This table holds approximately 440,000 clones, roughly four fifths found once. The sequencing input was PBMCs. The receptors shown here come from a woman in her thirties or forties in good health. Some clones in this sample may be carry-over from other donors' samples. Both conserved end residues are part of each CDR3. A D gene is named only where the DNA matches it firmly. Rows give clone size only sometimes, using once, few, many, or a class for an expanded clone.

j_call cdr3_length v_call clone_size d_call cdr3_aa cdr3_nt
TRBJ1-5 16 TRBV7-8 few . CASSLGSGKVNQPQHF TGTGCCAGCAGCTTGGGATCAGGGAAAGTGAATCAGCCCCAGCATTTT
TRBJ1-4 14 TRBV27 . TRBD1 CASSPFPRGQKLFF TGTGCCAGCAGTCCATTCCCTAGGGGGCAGAAACTGTTTTTT
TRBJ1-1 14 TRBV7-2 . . CASSLVGVGTEAFF TGTGCCAGCAGCTTAGTGGGGGTCGGGACTGAAGCTTTCTTT
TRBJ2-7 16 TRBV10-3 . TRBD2 CAIRKTGTSGPDEQYF TGTGCCATCAGGAAAACCGGGACTAGCGGGCCGGACGAGCAGTACTTC
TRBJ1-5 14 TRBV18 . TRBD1 CASSPGQVNQPQHF TGTGCCAGCTCCCCGGGACAGGTCAATCAGCCCCAGCATTTT
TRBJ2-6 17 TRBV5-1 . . CASSLVSQNSGANVLTF TGCGCCAGCAGCTTGGTTTCACAAAACTCTGGGGCCAACGTCCTGACTTTC
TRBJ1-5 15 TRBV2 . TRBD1 CASSARTGGNQPQHF TGTGCCAGCAGCGCACGGACAGGGGGCAATCAGCCCCAGCATTTT
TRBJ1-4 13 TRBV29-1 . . CSVASRLSEKLFF TGCAGCGTTGCCAGCCGGCTTAGTGAAAAACTGTTTTTT
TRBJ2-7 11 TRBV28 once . CASSYINEQYF TGTGCCAGCAGTTACATAAACGAGCAGTACTTC
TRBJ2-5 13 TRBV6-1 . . CASSRGVWETQYF TGTGCCAGCAGCCGAGGGGTATGGGAGACCCAGTACTTC
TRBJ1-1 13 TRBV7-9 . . CASSLASWAEAFF TGTGCCAGCAGCTTAGCATCCTGGGCTGAAGCTTTCTTT
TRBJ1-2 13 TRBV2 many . CASRVQVNYGYTF TGTGCCAGCAGGGTACAGGTAAACTATGGCTACACCTTC
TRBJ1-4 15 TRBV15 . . CATSRGPTFSEKLFF TGTGCCACCAGCAGAGGACCGACCTTCTCTGAAAAACTGTTTTTT
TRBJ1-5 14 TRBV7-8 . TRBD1 CASSSTGGNQPQHF TGTGCCAGCAGCTCTACAGGGGGCAATCAGCCCCAGCATTTT
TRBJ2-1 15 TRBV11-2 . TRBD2 CASSLGLAGGNEQFF TGTGCCAGCAGCTTGGGACTAGCGGGAGGGAATGAGCAGTTCTTC
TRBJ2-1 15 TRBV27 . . CASSSGTSSYNEQFF TGTGCCAGCAGTTCCGGGACGAGCTCCTACAATGAGCAGTTCTTC
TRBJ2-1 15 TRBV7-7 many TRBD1 CASSLNGDRGDEQFF TGTGCTAGCAGCTTAAATGGAGACAGGGGCGATGAGCAGTTCTTC
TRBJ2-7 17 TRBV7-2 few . CASSLVHVGGFAYEQYF TGTGCCAGCAGCTTAGTACATGTTGGTGGATTCGCCTACGAGCAGTACTTC
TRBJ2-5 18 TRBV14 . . CASSSVSLATKTQETQYF TGTGCCAGCAGCTCCGTATCATTAGCGACCAAAACTCAAGAGACCCAGTACTTC
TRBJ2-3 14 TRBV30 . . CAWRPSGYTDTQYF TGTGCCTGGAGACCCAGCGGTTACACAGATACGCAGTATTTT
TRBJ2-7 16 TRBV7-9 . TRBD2 CASSPRTSGRADEQYF TGTGCCAGCAGCCCCCGGACTAGCGGGAGGGCCGACGAGCAGTACTTC
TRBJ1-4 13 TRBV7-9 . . CASRRSSNEKLFF TGTGCCAGCAGACGCTCGTCTAATGAAAAACTGTTTTTT
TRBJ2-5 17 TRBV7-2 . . CASSELDKSGFQETQYF TGTGCCAGCAGCGAACTGGACAAATCCGGGTTTCAGGAGACCCAGTACTTC
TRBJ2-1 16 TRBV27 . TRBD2 CASSLRASGAYNEQFF TGTGCCAGCAGTTTAAGGGCTAGCGGGGCGTACAATGAGCAGTTCTTC
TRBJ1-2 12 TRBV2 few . CASSVGPYGYTF TGTGCCAGCAGTGTCGGTCCCTATGGCTACACCTTC
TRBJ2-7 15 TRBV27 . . CASSFGPPGTSEQYF TGTGCCAGCAGTTTTGGGCCCCCGGGTACTAGCGAGCAGTACTTC
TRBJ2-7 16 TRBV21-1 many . CASSKEVQQVFYEQYF TGTGCCAGCAGCAAGGAGGTACAGCAAGTCTTCTACGAGCAGTACTTC
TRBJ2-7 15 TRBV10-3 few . CAISLGPRYSYEQYF TGTGCCATCAGTTTAGGACCGAGATACTCCTACGAGCAGTACTTC
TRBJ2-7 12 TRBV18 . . CASSPQGSEQYF TGTGCCAGCTCACCACAGGGAAGCGAGCAGTACTTC
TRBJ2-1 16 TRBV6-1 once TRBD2 CASSGSGTISNNEQFF TGTGCCAGCAGTGGATCCGGGACTATATCCAACAATGAGCAGTTCTTC
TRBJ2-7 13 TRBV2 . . CASSYTPSYEQYF TGTGCCAGCAGTTACACCCCCTCCTACGAGCAGTACTTC
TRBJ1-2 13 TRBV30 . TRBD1 CAWSAGDRVGYTF TGTGCCTGGAGTGCAGGAGACAGGGTTGGCTACACCTTC
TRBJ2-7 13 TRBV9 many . CASSVHFSSEQYF TGTGCCAGCAGCGTACATTTCTCCTCCGAGCAGTACTTC
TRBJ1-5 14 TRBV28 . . CASSPTGHSQPQHF TGTGCCAGCAGTCCTACAGGGCATAGTCAGCCCCAGCATTTT
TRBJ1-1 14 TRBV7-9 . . CASSRTELNTEAFF TGTGCCAGCAGTCGGACAGAGTTGAACACTGAAGCTTTCTTT
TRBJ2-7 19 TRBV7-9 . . CASSLAIRAGQLPTYEQYF TGTGCCAGCAGCTTAGCTATTCGGGCAGGCCAGCTCCCGACCTACGAGCAGTACTTC
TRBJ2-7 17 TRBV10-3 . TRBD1 CAISGGGDRRSSYEQYF TGTGCCATCAGTGGAGGTGGGGACAGGAGAAGCTCCTACGAGCAGTACTTC
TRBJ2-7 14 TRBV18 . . CASSSSQTAYEQYF TGTGCCAGCTCAAGCTCTCAGACAGCCTACGAGCAGTACTTC
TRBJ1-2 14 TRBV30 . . CVWSDGTLGYGYTF TGTGTCTGGAGTGATGGCACCCTGGGCTATGGCTACACCTTC
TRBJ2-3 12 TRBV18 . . CASSPSSDTQYF TGTGCCAGCTCACCAAGCTCAGATACGCAGTATTTT
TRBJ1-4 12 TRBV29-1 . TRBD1 CSARDRSEKLFF TGCAGCGCCCGGGACAGATCGGAAAAACTGTTTTTT
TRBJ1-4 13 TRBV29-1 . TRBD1 CSVTDRVNEKLFF TGCAGCGTGACGGACAGGGTTAATGAAAAACTGTTTTTT
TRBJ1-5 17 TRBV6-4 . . CASSDSAGASDNQPQHF TGTGCCAGCAGTGACTCGGCAGGGGCATCCGACAATCAGCCCCAGCATTTT
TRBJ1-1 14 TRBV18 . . CASSPAGDNTEAFF TGTGCCAGCTCACCAGCGGGGGACAACACTGAAGCTTTCTTT
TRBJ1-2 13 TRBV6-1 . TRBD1 CASRHYGTDGYTF TGTGCCAGCAGACACTACGGGACAGATGGCTACACCTTC
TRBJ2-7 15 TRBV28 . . CASSFRDSSISEQYF TGTGCCAGCAGTTTCAGGGATTCGTCCATCTCCGAGCAGTACTTC
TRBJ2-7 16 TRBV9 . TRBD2 CASSKTSAIDYYEQYF TGTGCCAGCAGCAAGACTAGCGCGATTGACTACTACGAGCAGTACTTC
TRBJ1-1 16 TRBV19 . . CASSIPGGHTGYEAFF TGTGCCAGTAGTATCCCGGGGGGGCACACGGGATATGAAGCTTTCTTT
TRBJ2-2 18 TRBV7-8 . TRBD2 CASSLYGLAGPNTGELFF TGTGCCAGCAGCTTGTATGGACTAGCGGGACCGAACACCGGGGAGCTGTTTTTT
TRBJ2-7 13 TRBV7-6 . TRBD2 CASSRTSVGEQYF TGTGCCAGCAGCCGGACTAGCGTCGGCGAGCAGTACTTC
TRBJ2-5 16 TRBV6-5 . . CASSYSGAIVPETQYF TGTGCCAGCAGTTACTCAGGAGCTATAGTCCCAGAGACCCAGTACTTC
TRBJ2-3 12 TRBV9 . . CASSPQGYTQYF TGTGCCAGCAGCCCTCAGGGGTATACGCAGTATTTT
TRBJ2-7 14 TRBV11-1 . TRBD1 CASSYQPTGGEQYF TGTGCCAGCAGCTACCAACCGACAGGGGGCGAGCAGTACTTC
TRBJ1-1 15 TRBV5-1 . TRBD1 CASSPQGGVTTEAFF TGCGCCAGCAGCCCCCAGGGGGGGGTAACGACTGAAGCTTTCTTT
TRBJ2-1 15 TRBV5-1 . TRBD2 CASSFSGRAYNEQFF TGCGCCAGCAGCTTTAGCGGGAGGGCCTACAATGAGCAGTTCTTC
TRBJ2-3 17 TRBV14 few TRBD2 CASSQYGLAGATDTQYF TGTGCCAGCAGCCAATATGGATTAGCGGGTGCCACAGATACGCAGTATTTT
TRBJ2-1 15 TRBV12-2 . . CASRLGLAGYNEQFF TGTGCAAGTCGCTTAGGACTAGCGGGGTACAATGAGCAGTTCTTC
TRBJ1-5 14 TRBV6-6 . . CATSRGGADQPQHF TGTGCCACATCCCGCGGGGGCGCGGATCAGCCCCAGCATTTT